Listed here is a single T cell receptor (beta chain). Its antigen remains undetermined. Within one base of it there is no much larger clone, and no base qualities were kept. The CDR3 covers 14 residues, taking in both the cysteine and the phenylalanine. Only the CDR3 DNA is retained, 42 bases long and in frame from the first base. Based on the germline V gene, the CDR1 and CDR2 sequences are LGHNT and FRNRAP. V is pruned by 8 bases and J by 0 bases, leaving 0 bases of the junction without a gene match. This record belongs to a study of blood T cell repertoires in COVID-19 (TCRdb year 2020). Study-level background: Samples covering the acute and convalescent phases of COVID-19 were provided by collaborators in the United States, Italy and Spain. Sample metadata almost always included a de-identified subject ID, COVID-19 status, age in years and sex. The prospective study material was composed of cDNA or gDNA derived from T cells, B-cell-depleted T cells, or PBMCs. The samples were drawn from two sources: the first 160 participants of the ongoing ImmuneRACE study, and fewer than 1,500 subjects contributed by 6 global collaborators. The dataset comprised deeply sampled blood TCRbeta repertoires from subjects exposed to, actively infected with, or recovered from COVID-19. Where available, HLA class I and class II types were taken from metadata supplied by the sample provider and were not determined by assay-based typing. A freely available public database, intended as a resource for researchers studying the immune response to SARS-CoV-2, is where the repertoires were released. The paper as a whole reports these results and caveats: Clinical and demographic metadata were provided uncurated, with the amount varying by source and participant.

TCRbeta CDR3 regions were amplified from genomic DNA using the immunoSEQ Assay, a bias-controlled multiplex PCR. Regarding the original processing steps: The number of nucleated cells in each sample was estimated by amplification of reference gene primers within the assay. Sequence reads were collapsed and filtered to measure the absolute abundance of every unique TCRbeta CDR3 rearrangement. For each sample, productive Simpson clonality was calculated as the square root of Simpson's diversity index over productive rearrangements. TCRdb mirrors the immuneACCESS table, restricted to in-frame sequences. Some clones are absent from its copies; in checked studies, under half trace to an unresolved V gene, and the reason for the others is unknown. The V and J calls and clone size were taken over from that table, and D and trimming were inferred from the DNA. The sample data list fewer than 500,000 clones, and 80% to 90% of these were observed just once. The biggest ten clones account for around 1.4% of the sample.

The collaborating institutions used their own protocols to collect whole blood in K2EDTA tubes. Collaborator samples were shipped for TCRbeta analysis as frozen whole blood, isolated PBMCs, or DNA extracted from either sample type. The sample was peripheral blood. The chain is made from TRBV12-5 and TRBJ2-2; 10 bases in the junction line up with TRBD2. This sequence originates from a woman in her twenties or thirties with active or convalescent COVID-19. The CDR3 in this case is CASSGGANTGELFF. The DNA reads TGTGCTAGTAGCGGGGGGGCGAACACCGGGGAGCTGTTTTTT.